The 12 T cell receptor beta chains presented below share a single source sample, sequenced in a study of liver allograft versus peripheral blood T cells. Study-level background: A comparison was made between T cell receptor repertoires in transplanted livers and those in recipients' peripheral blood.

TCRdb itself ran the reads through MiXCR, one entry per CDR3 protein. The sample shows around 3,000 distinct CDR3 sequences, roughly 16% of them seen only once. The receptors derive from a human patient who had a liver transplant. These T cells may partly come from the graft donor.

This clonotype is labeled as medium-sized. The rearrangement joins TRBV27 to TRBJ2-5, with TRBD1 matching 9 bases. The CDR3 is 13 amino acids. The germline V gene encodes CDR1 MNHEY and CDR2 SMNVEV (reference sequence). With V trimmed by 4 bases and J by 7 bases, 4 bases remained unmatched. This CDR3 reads CASSSDRGGTQYF. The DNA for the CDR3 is TGTGCCAGCAGTTCGGACAGGGGAGGGACCCAGTACTTC.

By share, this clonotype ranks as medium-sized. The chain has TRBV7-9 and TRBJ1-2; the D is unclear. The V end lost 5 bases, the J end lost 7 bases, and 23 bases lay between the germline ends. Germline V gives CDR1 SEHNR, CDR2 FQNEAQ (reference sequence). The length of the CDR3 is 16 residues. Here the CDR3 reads CASSLNEHRGGRGYTF. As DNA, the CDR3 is TGTGCCAGCAGCCTGAACGAGCACCGGGGTGGTCGTGGCTACACCTTC.

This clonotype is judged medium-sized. The CDR3, as DNA: TGTGCCAGTAGTATTAAACCGGGAACCTACGAGCAGTACTTC. This translates into CASSIKPGTYEQYF. The chain links TRBV19 to TRBJ2-7; the D gene is possibly TRBD2 (5 bases). CDR3 length: 14 residues. CDR1 and CDR2 from the germline V gene are LNHDA and SQIVND (reference sequence). The V end lost 3 bases, the J end lost 2 bases, and 11 bases lay between the germline ends.

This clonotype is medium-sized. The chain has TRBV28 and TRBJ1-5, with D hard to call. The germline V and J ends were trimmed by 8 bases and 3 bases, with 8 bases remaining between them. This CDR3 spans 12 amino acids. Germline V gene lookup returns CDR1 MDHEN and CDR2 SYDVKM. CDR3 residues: CASDINNQPQHF. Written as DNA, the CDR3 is TGTGCCAGCGACATAAACAATCAGCCCCAGCATTTT.

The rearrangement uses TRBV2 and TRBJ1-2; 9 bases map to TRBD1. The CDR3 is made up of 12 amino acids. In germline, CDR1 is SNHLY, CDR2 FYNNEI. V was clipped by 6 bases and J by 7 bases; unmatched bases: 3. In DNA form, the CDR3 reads TGTGCCAGCAGCGGGACAGGGAGTGGCTACACCTTC. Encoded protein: CASSGTGSGYTF.

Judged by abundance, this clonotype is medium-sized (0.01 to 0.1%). The CDR3 here is CASSVTLGVTDTQYF. The CDR3 DNA follows: TGTGCCAGCAGCGTCACTCTAGGGGTCACAGATACGCAGTATTTT. The genes are TRBV9 and TRBJ2-3; TRBD1 might be the D (5 bases). This CDR3 region has 15 residues. Germline-derived CDR1 and CDR2 are SGDLS and YYNGEE. V lost 2 bases and J 2 bases, leaving 12 bases between the germline ends.

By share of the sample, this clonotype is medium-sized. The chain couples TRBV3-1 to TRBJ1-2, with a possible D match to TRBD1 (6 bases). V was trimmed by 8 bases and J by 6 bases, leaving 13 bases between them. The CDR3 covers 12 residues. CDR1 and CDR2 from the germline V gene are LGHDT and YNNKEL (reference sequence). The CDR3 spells CASGEQGHGYTF. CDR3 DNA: TGTGCCAGCGGGGAGCAGGGGCATGGCTACACCTTC.

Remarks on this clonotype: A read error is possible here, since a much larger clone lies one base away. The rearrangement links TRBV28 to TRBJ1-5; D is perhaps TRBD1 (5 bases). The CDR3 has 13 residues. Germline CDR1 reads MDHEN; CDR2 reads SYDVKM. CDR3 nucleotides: TGTGTCAGCAGTTTGACAGATCATCAGCCCCAGCATTTT. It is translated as CVSSLTDHQPQHF.

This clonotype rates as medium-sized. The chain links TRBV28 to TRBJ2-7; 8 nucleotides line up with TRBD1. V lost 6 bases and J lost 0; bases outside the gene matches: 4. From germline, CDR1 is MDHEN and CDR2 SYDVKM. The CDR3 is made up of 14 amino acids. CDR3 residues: CASRTGQASYEQYF. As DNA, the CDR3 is TGTGCCAGCAGAACGGGACAGGCCTCCTACGAGCAGTACTTC.

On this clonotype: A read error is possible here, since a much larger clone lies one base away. As DNA, the CDR3 is TGTGTCAGCAGCTTATCAGGGGCTGGGGCCAACGTCCTGACTTTC. This encodes CVSSLSGAGANVLTF. The chain couples TRBV5-5 to TRBJ2-6; D is possibly TRBD1 (6 bases). The germline CDR1 and CDR2 sequences are SGHKS and YYEKEE (reference sequence). The CDR3 is 15 amino acids.

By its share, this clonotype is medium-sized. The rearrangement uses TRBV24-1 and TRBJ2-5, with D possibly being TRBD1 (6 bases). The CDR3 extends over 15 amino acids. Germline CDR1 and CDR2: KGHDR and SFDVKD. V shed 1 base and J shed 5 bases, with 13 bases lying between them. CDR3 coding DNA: TGTGCCACCAGTGATTTAGGCAGGGGAGTTGAGACCCAGTACTTC. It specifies CATSDLGRGVETQYF.

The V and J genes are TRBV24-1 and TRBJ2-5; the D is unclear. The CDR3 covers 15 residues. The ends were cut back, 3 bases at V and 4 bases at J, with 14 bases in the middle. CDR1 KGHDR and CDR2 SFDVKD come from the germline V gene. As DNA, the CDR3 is TGTGCCACCAGTGATCCGAATAGCCGAGGAGAGACCCAGTACTTC. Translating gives CATSDPNSRGETQYF.